These 2 T cell receptor beta chains were sequenced from one sample in a study of blood T cells in healthy people across ages. It was with a sample-barcoded 5' primer and a J-beta primer mix that a second PCR of roughly 7 to 11 cycles was run. TCRdb called the 5' RACE reads again in MiXCR, with one record for every CDR3 protein. The sample records around 620,000 distinct CDR3 sequences, 25% to 30% being singletons. Source material: blood. The receptors were gathered from a woman in her 70s in good health.

The rearrangement uses TRBV12-3 or TRBV12-4 and TRBJ1-1, with 8 positions matching TRBD1. This CDR3 contains 16 residues. V was clipped by 6 bases and J by 7 bases; unmatched bases: 16. For the CDR3, the DNA is TGTGCCAGCAGACCGCTTCCGGGACAGGAAGTTTATGAAGCTTTCTTT. Translating it yields CASRPLPGQEVYEAFF.

CDR3 DNA: TGCAGCGTTCGTGACAGGGACCCCACGAATACGCAGTATTTT. Translating gives CSVRDRDPTNTQYF. This chain links TRBV29-1 with TRBJ2-3, with 7 positions matching TRBD1. Germline V gene data show CDR1 as SQVTM and CDR2 as ANQGSEA. The V and J ends lost 5 bases and 7 bases, in that order; junction bases with no gene match: 12. The CDR3 runs 14 residues.